One and the same sample provided the 11 T cell receptor beta chains below, sequenced in a study of human T cells and chemical hapten exposure. MiXCR, run by TCRdb on the RACE reads, gives a single entry per CDR3 protein. The sample lists roughly 40,000 distinct CDR3 sequences; roughly 10% were seen once. Time point defined: patch test 2, 6 weeks after DPC sensitization. As to treatment: therapeutic diphenylcyclopropenone sensitization with weekly scalp DPC. The authors' total RNA extraction used unfractionated whole blood. This material consisted of whole blood, taken in connection with sensitization to the hapten diphenylcyclopropenone (DPC). All receptors derive from a woman aged 30 to 39 with alopecia areata. Some clones in this sample may be carry-over from other donors' samples.

The chain joins TRBV6-9 to TRBJ2-5, with D possibly being TRBD1 (6 bases). V lost 6 bases and J lost 1, with 12 bases in between. Germline V gives CDR1 MNHGY, CDR2 SVAAGI. The CDR3 covers 14 residues. CDR3 sequence (DNA): TGTGCCAGCAGGGAGACAGGCCTCCAAGAGACCCAGTACTTC. Protein: CASRETGLQETQYF.

The chain recombines TRBV30 with TRBJ1-2; D remains unclear. Germline V lookup: CDR1 GTSNPN, CDR2 SVGIG (reference sequence). Between the trimmed V and J ends, which lost 4 bases and 5 bases, there was a span of 8 bases. The CDR3 extends over 11 amino acids. For the CDR3, the DNA is TGTGCCTGGACAGGATTGTATGGCTACACCTTC. Encoded protein: CAWTGLYGYTF.

A few counts support this clonotype. This chain joins TRBV11-2 and TRBJ2-7; D unclear. Deletions cut 3 bases from V and 4 bases from J, with 7 bases between. Looked up from germline, CDR1 is SGHAT and CDR2 is FQNNGV. The CDR3 runs to 12 residues. This chain's CDR3 is CASSLGRYEQYF. CDR3 DNA: TGTGCCAGCAGCTTGGGCAGATACGAGCAGTACTTC.

A few counts support this clonotype. V usage is TRBV11-1 and J usage is TRBJ2-2, with 7 bases aligning to TRBD1. Germline assignment: CDR1 SGHAT and CDR2 FQDESV (reference sequence). V lost 5 bases, J lost 1 base, and 4 bases stayed unmatched. The CDR3 spans 15 residues. CDR3 nucleotide sequence: TGTGCCAGCAGCCCAGGGGGTTTGAACACCGGGGAGCTGTTTTTT. The encoded protein is CASSPGGLNTGELFF.

CDR3 loop: CASSIGGRPYEQYF. The CDR3 DNA follows: TGTGCCAGCAGTATTGGGGGCAGACCCTACGAGCAGTACTTC. The chain carries TRBV6-2 or TRBV6-3 and TRBJ2-7, with D perhaps TRBD1 (6 bases). Germline CDR1 is MNHEY and CDR2 is SVGEGT. CDR3 length: 14 residues. The germline V and J ends were trimmed by 5 bases and 2 bases, with 13 bases remaining between them.

This clonotype was recorded at least ten times. The chain links TRBV7-2 to TRBJ2-3; no clear D. V lost 3 bases to trimming and J lost 2 bases, with 12 bases between them. CDR3 size: 15 residues. Germline V gene sequence: CDR1 SGHTA, CDR2 FQGNSA. The CDR3 region has the DNA TGTGCCAGCAGCTTTGGGGAAAAGTTCACAGATACGCAGTATTTT. This translates into CASSFGEKFTDTQYF.

On this clonotype itself: Just one base apart from a much larger clone, this may be a read error. This chain connects TRBV7-6 to TRBJ2-3, with D possibly matching TRBD2 (6 bases). The CDR3 has 14 amino acids. The germline gives CDR1 SGHVS, CDR2 FNYEAQ. Deletions cut 5 bases from V and 3 bases from J, with 12 bases between. CDR3 DNA: TGTGCCAGCAGCCCGATCGGGACTACAGATACGCAGTATTTT. Protein sequence: CASSPIGTTDTQYF.

The chain uses TRBV28 and TRBJ2-4; 12 positions agree with TRBD2. The junction had 4 bases not matched to a gene; V was cut back by 2 bases and J by 8 bases. In germline, CDR1 is MDHEN, CDR2 SYDVKM. The CDR3 runs to 15 residues. CDR3 sequence (DNA): TGTGCCAGCAGTTTACTAGCGGGGGGGAGGGACATTCAGTACTTC. This encodes CASSLLAGGRDIQYF.

This clonotype was seen many times. The genes are TRBV29-1 and TRBJ1-1, with 7 positions matching TRBD1. V shed 6 bases and J 1 base; nucleotides not matched to a gene: 5. Germline V gives CDR1 SQVTM, CDR2 ANQGSEA. This CDR3 has 13 amino acids. This chain's CDR3 is CSVTTGWNTEAFF. The CDR3 DNA sequence: TGCAGCGTGACGACAGGGTGGAACACTGAAGCTTTCTTT.

The chain uses TRBV7-2 and TRBJ1-5; D remains ambiguous. The germline CDR1 and CDR2 sequences are SGHTA and FQGNSA. The CDR3 runs 14 residues. Trimming stripped 5 bases from V and 2 bases from J, with 10 bases between. This chain's CDR3 is CASSQGQGNQPQHF. In DNA, the CDR3 is TGTGCCAGCAGCCAAGGGCAGGGCAATCAGCCCCAGCATTTT.

The chain has TRBV7-2 and TRBJ2-3; TRBD1 is a possible D gene (6 bases). The V gene lost 1 base and the J gene lost 2 bases, with 10 bases spanning the gap. Germline V gene sequence: CDR1 SGHTA, CDR2 FQGNSA. There are 15 residues in the CDR3. Here the CDR3 reads CASSLVGAFTDTQYF. CDR3 bases: TGTGCCAGCAGCTTAGTGGGGGCCTTCACAGATACGCAGTATTTT. Looking up the rest from reference TRBV7-2 and TRBJ2-3 gives the full variable domain: GAGVSQSPSNKVTEKGKDVELRCDPISGHTALYWYRQSLGQGLEFLIYFQGNSAPDKSGLPSDRFSAERTGGSVSTLTIQRTQQEDSAVYLCASSLVGAFTDTQYFGPGTRLTVL.